The 30 T cell receptor beta chains reported below all come from one sample, sequenced in a study of siplizumab effects on memory and regulatory T cells (dated by TCRdb to 2018 to 2020). Receptor libraries were prepared by the immunoSEQ multiplex PCR assay. Held by TCRdb, this immuneACCESS table contains in-frame sequences only and omits some clones. Under half of the omission traces to an unresolved V gene where checked; the cause of the rest is unknown. The sample table shows roughly 50,000 clones, and about 88% are seen once. The ten top clones hold around 0.3% of the sample. Sequences were obtained from naive CD8+ T cells sorted from blood. Per the publication, the cell subset or site label means: unstimulated naive T cells. These receptors were collected from a human donor in good health.

The sample holds one count of this clone. This chain connects TRBV13 to TRBJ2-3, with unresolved D. This CDR3 has 12 residues. Trimming stripped 5 bases from V and 2 bases from J, with 5 bases between. Germline V gene data show CDR1 as PRHDT and CDR2 as FYEKMQ (reference sequence). As DNA, the CDR3 is TGTGCCAGCAGCATACACACAGATACGCAGTATTTT. Protein product: CASSIHTDTQYF.

This chain connects TRBV4-1 to TRBJ2-1, with TRBD2 matching over 10 bases. The ends lost 5 bases at V and 0 bases at J; junction bases unmatched: 16. The CDR3 extends over 20 amino acids. CDR1 MGHRA and CDR2 YSYEKL come from the germline V gene. The CDR3 region is CASSGGRLAGKLSSYNEQFF. In DNA, the CDR3 is TGCGCCAGCAGCGGCGGGAGACTAGCGGGCAAATTAAGCTCCTACAATGAGCAGTTCTTC.

This chain connects TRBV27 to TRBJ2-2; perhaps D is TRBD1 or TRBD2 (5 bases each). This CDR3 contains 16 residues. CDR1 and CDR2 from the germline V gene are MNHEY and SMNVEV (reference sequence). Trimming cost V 7 bases and J 0 bases, with 15 bases left between them. The CDR3 DNA is TGTGCCAGCACCGTCGGGGCAGACGCGAACACCGGGGAGCTGTTTTTT. Translating it yields CASTVGADANTGELFF.

V and J are TRBV6-5 and TRBJ1-1; maybe TRBD1 (6 bases). Germline loops: CDR1 MNHEY, CDR2 SVGAGI. The germline V and J ends were trimmed by 1 base and 3 bases, with 12 bases remaining between them. The CDR3 is 15 amino acids. The CDR3 DNA sequence: TGTGCCAGCAGTTACTTTACAGGGTTGCACACTGAAGCTTTCTTT. Its translation: CASSYFTGLHTEAFF.

The chain uses TRBV4-1 and TRBJ1-5, with unresolved D. Germline V gives CDR1 MGHRA, CDR2 YSYEKL. V was shortened by 0 bases and J by 6 bases, with 6 bases between the two germline ends. The CDR3 runs to 13 residues. CDR3 residues: CASSQDRFQPQHF. In DNA form, the CDR3 reads TGCGCCAGCAGCCAAGATCGGTTTCAGCCCCAGCATTTT.

The rearrangement uses TRBV11-2 and TRBJ2-7, with 9 bases that match TRBD2. The CDR3 runs to 15 residues. V lost 1 base, J lost 2 bases, and 3 bases stayed unmatched. CDR1 is SGHAT, CDR2 FQNNGV, per germline. The CDR3 sequence: CASSLGLAAPYEQYF. The CDR3 DNA follows: TGTGCCAGCAGCTTAGGACTAGCGGCTCCCTACGAGCAGTACTTC.

The chain joins TRBV19 to TRBJ2-3; TRBD2 matches 7 bases. The germline CDR1 and CDR2 sequences are LNHDA and SQIVND (reference sequence). The CDR3 spans 17 residues. V lost 3 bases to trimming and J lost 2 bases; unmatched junction nucleotides: 11. The CDR3 bases are TGTGCCAGTAGTATTGACTCCCGTAGCGGGCCCACAGATACGCAGTATTTT. Translation gives CASSIDSRSGPTDTQYF. The entire variable domain, with the rest obtained from reference TRBV19 and TRBJ2-3, is as follows: DGGITQSPKYLFRKEGQNVTLSCEQNLNHDAMYWYRQDPGQGLRLIYYSQIVNDFQKGDIAEGYSVSREKKESFPLTVTSAQKNPTAFYLCASSIDSRSGPTDTQYFGPGTRLTVL.

The gene calls are TRBV7-9 and TRBJ2-7, with 12 bases matching TRBD1. Trimming removed 1 base from V and 3 bases from J; junction bases left unmatched: 10. Germline CDR1 reads SEHNR; CDR2 reads FQNEAQ (reference sequence). The CDR3 is 18 residues long. CDR3 sequence (DNA): TGTGCCAGCAGCTTAGTCTCCCCGGGACAGGGGGCGTTCTACGAGCAGTACTTC. Encoded protein: CASSLVSPGQGAFYEQYF.

This clone was found once. The rearrangement joins TRBV29-1 to TRBJ1-2, with D unclear. The germline V gene has CDR1 SQVTM and CDR2 ANQGSEA. The CDR3 consists of 15 residues. V lost 1 base, J lost 5 bases, and 17 bases lay in between. CDR3 in amino acids: CSVEGLDHGVYGYTF. The CDR3 DNA follows: TGCAGCGTTGAAGGTTTGGACCATGGGGTTTATGGCTACACCTTC. Supplemented by reference TRBV29-1 and TRBJ1-2, the full variable domain reads SAVISQKPSRDICQRGTSLTIQCQVDSQVTMMFWYRQQPGQSLTLIATANQGSEATYESGFVIDKFPISRPNLTFSTLTVSNMSPEDSSIYLCSVEGLDHGVYGYTFGSGTRLTVV.

The chain recombines TRBV19 with TRBJ1-2; D is ambiguous. CDR3 size: 15 residues. Trimming shortened V by 4 bases and J by 2 bases, and 14 bases separated the two germline ends. Per the germline V gene, CDR1 is LNHDA and CDR2 is SQIVND (reference sequence). The CDR3 sequence: CASSTWTEENYGYTF. For the CDR3, the DNA is TGTGCCAGTAGTACGTGGACCGAAGAAAACTATGGCTACACCTTC.

This chain links TRBV9 with TRBJ1-1; D not resolved. Germline V gives CDR1 SGDLS, CDR2 YYNGEE. This CDR3 has 14 amino acids. Trimming stripped 2 bases from V and 5 bases from J, with 13 bases between. Here the CDR3 reads CASSVTSEGTEAFF. The CDR3, as DNA: TGTGCCAGCAGCGTCACATCTGAGGGAACTGAAGCTTTCTTT.

The chain links TRBV5-6 to TRBJ1-1, with unresolved D. Germline-derived CDR1 and CDR2 are SGHDT and YYEEEE. The CDR3 extends over 13 amino acids. Trimming took off 2 bases at V and 8 bases at J, with 13 bases between the two ends. The CDR3 reads CASSFPSSLEAFF. The CDR3 DNA follows: TGTGCCAGCAGCTTTCCTTCTAGTCTCGAAGCTTTCTTT. Full variable domain (outside the CDR3, taken from reference TRBV5-6 and TRBJ1-1): DAGVTQSPTHLIKTRGQQVTLRCSPKSGHDTVSWYQQALGQGPQFIFQYYEEEERQRGNFPDRFSGHQFPNYSSELNVNALLLGDSALYLCASSFPSSLEAFFGQGTRLTVV.

This chain links TRBV2 with TRBJ1-6; D remains ambiguous. The CDR3 totals 16 residues. Trimming cost V 2 bases and J 0 bases, with 8 bases left between them. Per germline, CDR1 SNHLY and CDR2 FYNNEI. The CDR3 DNA reads as TGTGCCAGCAGTGAAACGGTTAGCTCCTATAATTCACCCCTCCACTTT. Translated, it gives CASSETVSSYNSPLHF.

The J gene is TRBJ1-2, the V gene TRBV5-1, with 7 bases that match TRBD1. Germline lookup yields CDR1 SGHRS and CDR2 YFSETQ. V shed 4 bases, J shed 8 bases, and the junction held 17 bases outside the gene matches. The CDR3 sequence is 16 residues long. The CDR3 DNA reads TGCGCCAGCAGCCAATCGACAGGGCCGGCTATTGGCGGCTACACCTTC. This encodes CASSQSTGPAIGGYTF.

The chain has TRBV5-1 and TRBJ2-7; maybe TRBD1 (6 bases). The CDR3 totals 13 residues. Trimming took off 4 bases at V and 1 base at J, with 9 bases between the two ends. Germline CDR1 SGHRS, CDR2 YFSETQ. The CDR3 nucleotides read TGCGCCAGCAGCGAGGACAGTTCCTACGAGCAGTACTTC. It specifies CASSEDSSYEQYF.

The CDR3 region has the DNA TGTGCCAGCAGCGGCCACAGGAGCGCTAACTATGGCTACACCTTC. This translates into CASSGHRSANYGYTF. V gene TRBV5-8 combines with J gene TRBJ1-2; TRBD1 is a possible D gene (5 bases). V was trimmed by 4 bases and J by 0 bases, leaving 13 bases between them. The CDR3 sequence is 15 residues long. CDR1 and CDR2 (germline): SGHTS, YDEGEE.

This clone was observed a few times. The chain is built from TRBV4-1 and TRBJ2-2; TRBD2 matches 11 bases. Per germline, CDR1 MGHRA and CDR2 YSYEKL. Losses at the gene ends were 1 base for V and 8 bases for J; bases not matched to a gene: 12. The CDR3 is 18 residues long. The CDR3 DNA sequence: TGCGCCAGCAGCCAAGCTGGTAATTTCGGACTAGCGGGTGGGGAGCTGTTTTTT. This translates into CASSQAGNFGLAGGELFF.

The rearrangement uses TRBV11-2 and TRBJ2-1; no reliable D call. The CDR3 length is 12 residues. The V and J ends lost 5 bases and 5 bases respectively, with 7 bases between them. Germline V gene lookup returns CDR1 SGHAT and CDR2 FQNNGV. The CDR3 protein is CASSPPNNEQFF. Here the CDR3 DNA reads TGTGCCAGCAGCCCCCCCAACAATGAGCAGTTCTTC.

This clone was counted a single time. V usage is TRBV10-3 and J usage is TRBJ2-7, with 8 bases that match TRBD2. CDR3 length equals 15 residues. V trimming: 3 bases; J trimming: 2 bases; junction bases outside the gene matches: 6. The V gene's germline CDR1 is ENHRY and CDR2 SYGVKD. The CDR3: CAISDPTSATYEQYF. The CDR3 DNA sequence: TGTGCCATCAGTGATCCGACTAGCGCAACCTACGAGCAGTACTTC.

The rearrangement uses TRBV10-3 and TRBJ2-1; 8 nucleotides agree with TRBD2. With V trimmed by 4 bases and J by 6 bases, 2 bases remained unmatched. The CDR3 has 13 residues. CDR1 and CDR2 from the germline V gene are ENHRY and SYGVKD. Here the CDR3 DNA reads TGTGCCATCAGTGGGGGGACTAGCAATGAGCAGTTCTTC. Translated, it gives CAISGGTSNEQFF.

This clone was observed a single time. The J gene is TRBJ1-1, the V gene TRBV7-9; D is unresolved. CDR1 is SEHNR, CDR2 FQNEAQ, per germline (reference sequence). CDR3 length: 14 amino acids. Trimming stripped 7 bases from V and 2 bases from J, with 14 bases between. The CDR3 protein is CASKNPMENTEAFF. CDR3 nucleotides: TGTGCCAGCAAGAACCCCATGGAAAACACTGAAGCTTTCTTT.

Only a few counts were recorded for this clone. The chain couples TRBV19 to TRBJ2-3, with D hard to call. V was shortened by 8 bases and J by 6 bases, with 9 bases between the two germline ends. Germline CDR1 reads LNHDA; CDR2 reads SQIVND (reference sequence). CDR3 size: 11 residues. The CDR3 DNA reads TGTGCCAGTGCTAGTGGGGATACGCAGTATTTT. This gives the protein CASASGDTQYF.

The rearrangement links TRBV5-8 to TRBJ2-7; D remains unclear. The ends were cut back, 4 bases at V and 0 bases at J, with 11 bases in the middle. CDR3 length: 14 residues. Germline V gene sequence: CDR1 SGHTS, CDR2 YDEGEE. The CDR3 region has the DNA TGTGCCAGCAGCCATTCCTCAAGCTCCTACGAGCAGTACTTC. Protein sequence: CASSHSSSSYEQYF. Full variable domain (outside the CDR3, taken from reference TRBV5-8 and TRBJ2-7): EAGVTQSPTHLIKTRGQQATLRCSPISGHTSVYWYQQALGLGLQFLLWYDEGEERNRGNFPPRFSGRQFPNYSSELNVNALELEDSALYLCASSHSSSSYEQYFGPGTRLTVT.

The chain is built from TRBV27 and TRBJ2-6; 7 bases line up with TRBD1. V dropped 0 bases and J dropped 0; count of bases not matched to a gene: 5. The CDR3 spans 18 residues. Germline V lookup: CDR1 MNHEY, CDR2 SMNVEV (reference sequence). CDR3 in amino acids: CASSLSVDRRSGANVLTF. The CDR3 bases are TGTGCCAGCAGTTTATCCGTGGACAGGCGCTCTGGGGCCAACGTCCTGACTTTC. Together with reference TRBV27 and TRBJ2-6, the CDR3 gives the full variable domain: EAQVTQNPRYLITVTGKKLTVTCSQNMNHEYMSWYRQDPGLGLRQIYYSMNVEVTDKGDVPEGYKVSRKEKRNFPLILESPSPNQTSLYFCASSLSVDRRSGANVLTFGAGSRLTVL.

V is TRBV27 and J is TRBJ2-1; possible D gene TRBD2, 5 bases. The CDR3 consists of 13 residues. From germline, CDR1 is MNHEY and CDR2 SMNVEV (reference sequence). V dropped 5 bases and J dropped 5 bases, with 10 bases sitting between them. CDR3 DNA: TGTGCCAGCAGTGCAGGACTTCACAATGAGCAGTTCTTC. This encodes CASSAGLHNEQFF.

This clone has a single count. V gene TRBV19 combines with J gene TRBJ1-1; 10 nucleotides align to TRBD1. CDR1 and CDR2 from the germline V gene are LNHDA and SQIVND (reference sequence). The CDR3 is 16 residues long. With 5 bases clipped from V and 0 bases from J, the junction kept 6 bases outside the gene matches. The DNA for the CDR3 is TGTGCCAGTAGTCCTGGGACAGGGGCAATGAACACTGAAGCTTTCTTT. This gives the protein CASSPGTGAMNTEAFF.

The chain is built from TRBV6-1 and TRBJ1-1; possibly TRBD1 for D (6 bases). CDR1 and CDR2 (germline): MNHNS, SASEGT. Trimming pared 1 base from V and 1 base from J, leaving 7 bases between. The CDR3 has 14 residues. The CDR3 DNA reads as TGTGCCAGCAGTGAAGGGGGGGCGAACACTGAAGCTTTCTTT. Its protein is CASSEGGANTEAFF.

This clone was counted a few times. The V call is TRBV5-4, the J call TRBJ1-1; D is unclear. Germline values: CDR1 SGHNT, CDR2 YYREEE (reference sequence). Trimming removed 2 bases at V and 0 bases at J, with 8 bases between. The CDR3 runs 14 residues. CDR3 sequence: CASSFQVMNTEAFF. For the CDR3, the DNA is TGTGCCAGCAGCTTTCAGGTTATGAACACTGAAGCTTTCTTT.

This clone is a singleton in its sample. This chain links TRBV27 with TRBJ2-3; D is perhaps TRBD1 (6 bases). Germline V gives CDR1 MNHEY, CDR2 SMNVEV (reference sequence). The V end lost 0 bases, the J end lost 1 base, and 14 bases lay between the germline ends. The CDR3 totals 17 residues. The CDR3 protein is CASSLSWTERGTDTQYF. The CDR3 region has the DNA TGTGCCAGCAGTTTATCGTGGACAGAGCGTGGCACAGATACGCAGTATTTT.

This clone has a single count. The DNA for the CDR3 is TGTGCCAGCAGTACTAGCGGGGAAGAGACCCAGTACTTC. Translating it yields CASSTSGEETQYF. The chain uses TRBV9 and TRBJ2-5; 10 bases are shared with TRBD2. V was pared by 5 bases and J by 3 bases, with 1 base of the junction left unmatched. CDR1 is SGDLS and CDR2 is YYNGEE in the germline V gene. The CDR3 is made up of 13 amino acids.